Presented here are 20 T cell receptor beta chains from one specimen sequenced in a study of regulatory T cells in long-lasting Graves disease. Time point: newly diagnosed GD, antithyroid drugs for less than 3 months. Extracted RNA from PBMCs served as the source of the TCR library. CDR3 regions were amplified by Arm-PCR using iRepertoire HTBI primers to build TCR beta libraries. TCRdb analysed the multiplex PCR reads with MiXCR anew, one entry per CDR3 protein. The data hold some 250,000 distinct CDR3 sequences, with roughly 18% observed a single time. These records were also assigned to another study, of T cells in Graves' hyperthyroidism and ophthalmopathy.

Sequenced here: peripheral blood mononuclear cells (PBMCs), sampled at new diagnosis, from a patient treated with antithyroid drugs. These receptors came from a woman aged 25 to 39 with Graves disease.

This clonotype was seen ten or more times. The chain joins TRBV5-1 to TRBJ1-5, with D perhaps TRBD1 (5 bases). V lost 0 bases and J 7 bases, leaving 14 bases between the germline ends. CDR3 size: 15 residues. Germline loops: CDR1 SGHRS, CDR2 YFSETQ. The CDR3 reads CASSLAGRRGQPQHF. CDR3 in DNA: TGCGCCAGCAGCTTGGCGGGGAGGAGGGGCCAGCCCCAGCATTTT.

This clonotype was seen at least ten times. The rearrangement links TRBV7-9 to TRBJ2-7; 9 nucleotides line up with TRBD1. The germline V gene encodes CDR1 SEHNR and CDR2 FQNEAQ (reference sequence). Unmatched junction bases numbered 5, after V lost 5 bases and J lost 0 bases. The CDR3 sequence is 15 residues long. In DNA, the CDR3 is TGTGCCAGCAGCGGGGACAGGGAGAACTCCTACGAGCAGTACTTC. Translation: CASSGDRENSYEQYF.

This clonotype was recorded once. This sequence is one base from a far larger clone and is likely a read error. The V gene is TRBV7-8, the J gene TRBJ1-2; TRBD1 might be the D (5 bases). The CDR3 spans 14 residues. Germline CDR1 SGHVS, CDR2 FQNEAQ. Trimming cost V 1 base and J 6 bases, with 12 bases left between them. CDR3 sequence (DNA): TGTGCCAGCAGCTTAGGGCGCGGGGGACATGGCTACACCTTC. This sequence encodes CASSLGRGGHGYTF.

At least ten counts were recorded for this clonotype. The chain recombines TRBV7-9 with TRBJ2-1; 7 bases fit TRBD2. The CDR3 consists of 14 residues. Germline V lookup: CDR1 SEHNR, CDR2 FQNEAQ (reference sequence). J was trimmed by 6 bases and V by 5 bases; bases with no gene match: 7. CDR3 sequence (DNA): TGTGCCAGCAGCGGCTGGGACTACCGCAATGAGCAGTTCTTC. Amino acids: CASSGWDYRNEQFF.

To note about this clonotype: Being one base from a much bigger clone, this may be a read error. The rearrangement links TRBV7-3 to TRBJ2-7; 8 bases fit TRBD1. Germline V gene lookup returns CDR1 SGHTA and CDR2 FQGTGA. The CDR3 runs 14 residues. The CDR3 DNA follows: TGTGCCAGCAGCATAAGGACAGGGACGGAAGAGCAGCACTTC. Translation gives CASSIRTGTEEQHF.

This clonotype was detected many times. The V gene is TRBV12-3 or TRBV12-4, the J gene TRBJ2-7, with D perhaps being TRBD1 or TRBD2 (5 bases each). With 6 bases removed from V and 3 bases from J, the gap between germline ends came to 18 bases. This CDR3 contains 15 residues. Written as DNA, the CDR3 is TGTGCCAGCAGAGCCCGGGGCGCTACCTACTACGAGCAGTACTTC. Translating gives CASRARGATYYEQYF.

This clonotype was recorded many times. The chain uses TRBV7-9 and TRBJ2-5, with D possibly TRBD1 on 6 matching bases. The CDR3 is 16 residues long. The germline V gene encodes CDR1 SEHNR and CDR2 FQNEAQ (reference sequence). Deletions cut 5 bases from V and 2 bases from J, with 18 bases between. CDR3 DNA: TGTGCCAGCAGCCGCCCGACAGGACCCGCTCAAGAGACCCAGTACTTC. Translated: CASSRPTGPAQETQYF.

This clonotype was seen ten or more times. J is TRBJ1-1 and V is TRBV7-9, with D unresolved. Looked up from germline, CDR1 is SEHNR and CDR2 is FQNEAQ (reference sequence). This CDR3 spans 13 amino acids. V dropped 5 bases and J dropped 11 bases, with 18 bases sitting between them. In DNA form, the CDR3 reads TGTGCCAGCAGCGACCCAGAGGACTCGTGGGCTTTCTTT. It specifies CASSDPEDSWAFF.

The V gene is TRBV27, the J gene TRBJ1-1, with D perhaps TRBD1 (6 bases). CDR3 length: 13 residues. Germline V gives CDR1 MNHEY, CDR2 SMNVEV (reference sequence). V gave up 5 bases and J gave up 6 bases, with 13 bases separating them. The CDR3 DNA reads TGTGCCAGCAGTCAACAGGGAGGTTCTGAAGCTTTCTTT. It yields the protein CASSQQGGSEAFF.

This clonotype was seen ten or more times. The chain couples TRBV29-1 to TRBJ2-2; D possibly corresponds to TRBD2 (5 bases). The germline V gene encodes CDR1 SQVTM and CDR2 ANQGSEA. V was trimmed by 4 bases and J by 6 bases, leaving 9 bases between them. The CDR3 runs to 12 residues. DNA for the CDR3: TGCAGCGTTGGAGGGTTGTCCGGGGAGCTGTTTTTT. It encodes CSVGGLSGELFF.

In this sample, this clonotype turned up many times. V usage is TRBV19 and J usage is TRBJ1-2; TRBD1 might be the D (6 bases). V lost 6 bases to trimming and J lost 5 bases, with 13 bases between them. Per germline, CDR1 LNHDA and CDR2 SQIVND (reference sequence). This CDR3 is built from 13 residues. CDR3 DNA sequence: TGTGCCAGTAGGATCGTACAGGGTTATGGCTACACCTTC. Translating gives CASRIVQGYGYTF.

The table lists this clonotype with many counts. V usage is TRBV2 and J usage is TRBJ1-3; 7 bases map to TRBD1. After removal of 6 bases from V and 0 bases from J, the junction contained 5 bases not matched to a gene. Germline V gene data show CDR1 as SNHLY and CDR2 as FYNNEI. This CDR3 is 15 amino acids long. The CDR3 loop reads CASRVDRRSGNTIYF. In DNA form, the CDR3 reads TGTGCCAGCAGGGTGGACAGGCGCTCTGGAAACACCATATATTTT.

This clonotype has at least ten counts. The CDR3 DNA is TGTGCCAGCAGGCCTCCCGGGGGGAATGGGTATGGCTACACCTTC. It codes for CASRPPGGNGYGYTF. The chain has TRBV11-2 and TRBJ1-2, with D perhaps matching TRBD1 (5 bases). This CDR3 contains 15 residues. Germline CDR1 SGHAT, CDR2 FQNNGV. Trimming left V 6 bases short and J 5 bases short, with 19 bases between. The complete variable domain, with remaining parts taken from reference TRBV11-2 and TRBJ1-2, reads EAGVAQSPRYKIIEKRQSVAFWCNPISGHATLYWYQQILGQGPKLLIQFQNNGVVDDSQLPKDRFSAERLKGVDSTLKIQPAKLEDSAVYLCASRPPGGNGYGYTFGSGTRLTVV.

This clonotype was seen at least ten times. This chain links TRBV7-2 with TRBJ2-1, with TRBD2 as a possible D gene (6 bases). Between the trimmed V and J ends, which lost 8 bases and 4 bases, there was a span of 21 bases. The CDR3 is 16 amino acids. In germline, CDR1 is SGHTA, CDR2 FQGNSA. The CDR3 here is CASARAGTPQYNEQFF. CDR3 nucleotide sequence: TGTGCCAGCGCTAGGGCGGGGACCCCTCAATACAATGAGCAGTTCTTC.

This clonotype was detected many times. The chain uses TRBV7-9 and TRBJ1-4; D may be TRBD1 (5 bases). Germline values: CDR1 SEHNR, CDR2 FQNEAQ (reference sequence). CDR3 length: 16 residues. Trimming removed 4 bases at V and 7 bases at J, with 19 bases between. CDR3 region: CASSSGVGRVPEKLFF. Written as DNA, the CDR3 is TGTGCCAGCAGCTCTGGTGTTGGCAGGGTCCCTGAAAAACTGTTTTTT. The variable domain in full, completed from reference TRBV7-9 and TRBJ1-4, reads DTGVSQNPRHKITKRGQNVTFRCDPISEHNRLYWYRQTLGQGPEFLTYFQNEAQLEKSRLLSDRFSAERPKGSFSTLEIQRTEQGDSAMYLCASSSGVGRVPEKLFFGSGTQLSVL.

This clonotype has a count of ten or more. This chain joins TRBV20-1 and TRBJ2-7; 7 bases fit TRBD1. The CDR3 runs to 15 residues. CDR1 DFQATT and CDR2 SNEGSKA come from the germline V gene (reference sequence). With 0 bases clipped from V and 3 bases from J, the junction kept 8 bases outside the gene matches. Here the CDR3 reads CSARDPDRGLYEQYF. DNA for the CDR3: TGCAGTGCTAGAGATCCTGATAGGGGGCTCTACGAGCAGTACTTC.

This clonotype has a count of ten or more. The chain is built from TRBV20-1 and TRBJ2-1, with D uncertain. V was cut by 4 bases and J by 2 bases, with 6 bases left in between. The CDR3 contains 12 residues. CDR1 is DFQATT, CDR2 SNEGSKA, per germline (reference sequence). The CDR3 sequence: CSAIGPYNEQFF. The DNA for the CDR3 is TGCAGTGCTATCGGCCCCTACAATGAGCAGTTCTTC.

At least ten counts were recorded for this clonotype. In DNA, the CDR3 is TGTGCCAGCAGCTTCTCGCGGGTGAATTCACCCCTCCACTTT. Protein: CASSFSRVNSPLHF. The gene calls are TRBV7-3 and TRBJ1-6, with D unresolved. The germline gives CDR1 SGHTA, CDR2 FQGTGA. CDR3 length: 14 amino acids. Trimming removed 3 bases at V and 7 bases at J, with 10 bases between.

This chain connects TRBV18 to TRBJ1-2; 7 bases line up with TRBD1. After removal of 6 bases from V and 6 bases from J, the junction contained 7 bases not matched to a gene. From germline, CDR1 is KGHSH and CDR2 LQKENI. The CDR3 is 13 residues long. CDR3 sequence: CASSNDRVHGYTF. The CDR3 nucleotides are TGTGCCAGCTCGAACGACAGGGTCCATGGCTACACCTTC.

This clonotype has ten or more counts. The CDR3 DNA is TGCGCCAGCAGTGTCTGGGGAACAGATACGCAGTATTTT. Its translation: CASSVWGTDTQYF. The rearrangement links TRBV5-1 to TRBJ2-3; D ambiguous. Per the germline V gene, CDR1 is SGHRS and CDR2 is YFSETQ. Trimming cost V 5 bases and J 3 bases, with 10 bases left between them. The CDR3 runs 13 residues.